The clone carrying this T cell receptor beta chain came up a few times. V trimming: 4 bases; J trimming: 3 bases; junction bases outside the gene matches: 6. Germline V CDR1 and CDR2: SGHRS, YFSETQ. The CDR3 is 14 amino acids. This entry belongs to a study of beta chain features in type 1 diabetes. Every isolated RNA sample was fully reverse transcribed, so sequencing captured expressed TCRB transcripts. Here immunoSEQ multiplex PCR was the method, and the copy in TCRdb shows in-frame clones only, minus some. The data contain some 410,000 clones, around 10% of them seen just once; the ten biggest clones take up 0.035% to 0.05%.

The chain joins TRBV5-1 to TRBJ2-7; 8 positions agree with TRBD1. The sequenced sample was naive CD4+ T cells from blood. The receptor comes from a woman under 30 in good health. The CDR3 is CASSIDRGGYEQYF. The CDR3 nucleotides are TGCGCCAGCAGCATCGACAGGGGTGGCTACGAGCAGTACTTC.